The 25 T cell receptor beta chains presented below share a single source sample, sequenced in a study of long-term antiretroviral therapy in people with HIV. Assay version v3.0 of immunoSEQ was used, and it was run at survey level. Assay: immunoSEQ multiplex PCR; the TCRdb copy retains only in-frame clones and omits some. The profile shows some 28,000 clones, just over 85% of them singletons. Material: unsorted PBMCs, obtained 0.8 years after starting antiretroviral therapy. The receptors were sampled from a woman aged 25-40 years with HIV.

This chain uses TRBV7-3 with TRBJ1-1, with TRBD1 matching over 7 bases. V lost 6 bases and J lost 4; bases outside the gene matches: 17. Germline V gene lookup returns CDR1 SGHTA and CDR2 FQGTGA. The CDR3 covers 17 residues. The CDR3 loop is CASSQGQQGREGTEAFF. The CDR3 region has the DNA TGTGCCAGCAGTCAGGGTCAACAGGGGCGGGAAGGCACTGAAGCTTTCTTT. The whole variable domain, filled in from reference TRBV7-3 and TRBJ1-1, reads GAGVSQTPSNKVTEKGKYVELRCDPISGHTALYWYRQSLGQGPEFLIYFQGTGAADDSGLPNDRFFAVRPEGSVSTLKIQRTERGDSAVYLCASSQGQQGREGTEAFFGQGTRLTVV.

This chain joins TRBV10-3 and TRBJ1-6; D is possibly TRBD1 (6 bases). V was clipped by 6 bases and J by 0 bases, with 12 bases between them. This CDR3 spans 16 amino acids. Germline V lookup: CDR1 ENHRY, CDR2 SYGVKD. The CDR3 here is CAIRKQGSSYNSPLHF. CDR3 nucleotide sequence: TGTGCCATCAGGAAACAGGGAAGCTCCTATAATTCACCCCTCCACTTT.

This sequence joins TRBV29-1 and TRBJ2-1, with D perhaps matching TRBD1 (6 bases). The CDR3 extends over 18 amino acids. Germline V gene sequence: CDR1 SQVTM, CDR2 ANQGSEA. V was pared by 0 bases and J by 1 base, with 19 bases between. The CDR3 loop is CSVEDTMSTGISYNEQFF. In DNA, the CDR3 is TGCAGCGTTGAAGACACTATGTCCACAGGGATTTCCTACAATGAGCAGTTCTTC.

This chain uses TRBV7-9 with TRBJ2-1; TRBD1 might be the D (6 bases). Germline CDR1 and CDR2: SEHNR and FQNEAQ (reference sequence). The CDR3 consists of 17 residues. The ends were cut back, 3 bases at V and 0 bases at J, with 15 bases in the middle. The CDR3: CASSFSLTGDSYNEQFF. CDR3 DNA sequence: TGTGCCAGCAGCTTCTCGCTGACAGGCGACTCCTACAATGAGCAGTTCTTC.

This chain joins TRBV27 and TRBJ1-6, with D perhaps matching TRBD1 (6 bases). V was shortened by 6 bases and J by 4 bases, with 10 bases between the two germline ends. This CDR3 is built from 14 residues. CDR1 is MNHEY and CDR2 is SMNVEV in the germline V gene (reference sequence). The CDR3 DNA sequence: TGTGCCAGCAGGCCACAGGGTTATAATTCACCCCTCCACTTT. Its translation: CASRPQGYNSPLHF.

This clone is a singleton in its sample. The chain uses TRBV6-1 and TRBJ2-7; 8 nucleotides line up with TRBD1. The junction had 6 bases not matched to a gene; V was cut back by 8 bases and J by 3 bases. Germline CDR1 reads MNHNS; CDR2 reads SASEGT. This CDR3 has 13 residues. The CDR3 here is CASGGDRRYEQYV. The CDR3 DNA is TGTGCCAGCGGAGGGGACAGGCGCTACGAGCAGTACGTC.

This sequence joins TRBV7-3 and TRBJ2-3, with D unresolved. Trimming removed 5 bases from V and 0 bases from J, with 9 bases in between. CDR1 and CDR2 from the germline V gene are SGHTA and FQGTGA. This CDR3 has 14 residues. In nucleotides, the CDR3 is TGTGCCAGCAGCGTTGACCAGAGCACAGATACGCAGTATTTT. Residues: CASSVDQSTDTQYF. The complete variable domain, with remaining parts taken from reference TRBV7-3 and TRBJ2-3, reads GAGVSQTPSNKVTEKGKYVELRCDPISGHTALYWYRQSLGQGPEFLIYFQGTGAADDSGLPNDRFFAVRPEGSVSTLKIQRTERGDSAVYLCASSVDQSTDTQYFGPGTRLTVL.

This chain uses TRBV30 with TRBJ1-5, with D maybe TRBD1 (5 bases). CDR3 length: 14 residues. Germline assignment: CDR1 GTSNPN and CDR2 SVGIG (reference sequence). V lost 1 base and J lost 4, with 11 bases in between. The CDR3 loop reads CAWSAWGGNQPQHF. The CDR3 bases are TGTGCCTGGAGTGCCTGGGGGGGGAATCAGCCCCAGCATTTT.

This clone has just a few counts. The V and J genes are TRBV9 and TRBJ2-3; 12 nucleotides align to TRBD1. V lost 2 bases, J lost 4 bases, and 2 bases stayed unmatched. Germline V CDR1 and CDR2: SGDLS, YYNGEE. The CDR3 sequence is 15 residues long. The CDR3 region has the DNA TGTGCCAGCAGCGTCGGGACAGGGGGCGCAGATACGCAGTATTTT. Its protein is CASSVGTGGADTQYF.

The chain has TRBV7-2 and TRBJ2-6, with 7 bases aligning to TRBD1. Per germline, CDR1 SGHTA and CDR2 FQGNSA. J lost 1 base, V lost 5 bases, and 14 bases had no gene match. This CDR3 has 19 amino acids. CDR3: CASSTNRGRTFSGANVLTF. In DNA, the CDR3 is TGTGCCAGCAGCACAAACAGGGGAAGGACTTTTTCTGGGGCCAACGTCCTGACTTTC.

This chain joins TRBV6-1 and TRBJ1-1; no clear D. The CDR3 loop spans 17 amino acids. V dropped 0 bases and J dropped 4 bases, with 18 bases sitting between them. CDR1 is MNHNS and CDR2 is SASEGT in the germline V gene. CDR3 sequence reads: CASSEASGHRPSTEAFF. For the CDR3, the DNA is TGTGCCAGCAGTGAAGCGTCGGGTCACCGGCCTAGCACTGAAGCTTTCTTT.

The chain has TRBV15 and TRBJ2-1, with D maybe TRBD1 (6 bases). CDR3 length: 14 residues. V lost 6 bases, J lost 5 bases, and 14 bases lay in between. CDR1 is LNHNV and CDR2 is YYDKDF in the germline V gene (reference sequence). CDR3 region: CATRVQGRDNEQFF. The CDR3 DNA reads as TGTGCCACCAGAGTACAGGGTAGGGACAATGAGCAGTTCTTC.

The V gene is TRBV7-2, the J gene TRBJ2-7; no clear D gene. The CDR3 sequence is 12 residues long. V was clipped by 5 bases and J by 3 bases, with 8 bases between them. Germline CDR1 SGHTA, CDR2 FQGNSA. CDR3 sequence reads: CASSQTRYEQYF. The CDR3 bases are TGTGCCAGCAGCCAAACCCGCTACGAGCAGTACTTC.

V usage is TRBV4-1 and J usage is TRBJ2-1; no clear D. This CDR3 is built from 14 residues. The germline CDR1 and CDR2 sequences are MGHRA and YSYEKL. Trimming removed 0 bases at V and 8 bases at J, with 11 bases between. The CDR3 spells CASSQDRVEDEQFF. The CDR3 bases are TGCGCCAGCAGCCAAGATAGGGTCGAGGATGAGCAGTTCTTC.

The rearrangement joins TRBV6-5 to TRBJ2-1; 10 positions match TRBD1. With 9 bases clipped from V and 2 bases from J, the junction kept 1 base outside the gene matches. The germline gives CDR1 MNHEY, CDR2 SVGAGI. The CDR3 runs 13 residues. The CDR3 sequence: CASGQGAYNEQFF. CDR3 in DNA: TGTGCCAGTGGACAGGGGGCCTACAATGAGCAGTTCTTC.

The CDR3 region has the DNA TGTGCCAGCAGCTTTAGAGAAACTTCACCCCTCCACTTT. It encodes CASSFRETSPLHF. The chain carries TRBV11-2 and TRBJ1-6; D uncertain. This CDR3 has 13 amino acids. Germline V gene lookup returns CDR1 SGHAT and CDR2 FQNNGV. V lost 3 bases to trimming and J lost 9 bases, with 9 bases between them.

The chain combines TRBV10-2 with TRBJ2-7; D gene uncertain. V lost 0 bases to trimming and J lost 9 bases, with 6 bases between them. Germline V gene lookup returns CDR1 WSHSY and CDR2 SAAADI. This CDR3 region has 11 residues. CDR3 loop: CASSESTSQYV. CDR3 nucleotide sequence: TGCGCCAGCAGTGAGTCGACCTCGCAGTACGTC.

The chain uses TRBV5-1 and TRBJ2-3, with 8 bases matching TRBD2. Germline loops: CDR1 SGHRS, CDR2 YFSETQ. The CDR3 sequence is 15 residues long. V gave up 1 base and J gave up 3 bases; unmatched junction bases: 4. The chain's CDR3 is CASSLRSGGTDTQYF. CDR3 DNA: TGCGCCAGCAGCTTGAGAAGCGGGGGTACAGATACGCAGTATTTT.

This clone came up a few times. This chain uses TRBV6-5 with TRBJ1-6; TRBD1 aligns across 9 bases. There are 14 residues in the CDR3. Trimming removed 6 bases from V and 11 bases from J; junction bases left unmatched: 8. Germline V gene sequence: CDR1 MNHEY, CDR2 SVGAGI. CDR3 in amino acids: CASSPSGQGPPLHF. The DNA for the CDR3 is TGTGCCAGCAGCCCCTCGGGACAGGGCCCACCCCTCCACTTT.

Written as DNA, the CDR3 is TGTGCCAGCGCCTACTCGACCGGCCGGGAGCAGTTCTTC. Residues: CASAYSTGREQFF. The rearrangement joins TRBV7-7 to TRBJ2-1; D remains ambiguous. The CDR3 is 13 amino acids. Trimming removed 8 bases at V and 10 bases at J, with 18 bases between. Germline CDR1 SSHAT, CDR2 FNYEAQ (reference sequence).

This chain joins TRBV18 and TRBJ1-1; unclear D gene. There are 13 residues in the CDR3. Trimming stripped 2 bases from V and 3 bases from J, with 7 bases between. The germline V gene has CDR1 KGHSH and CDR2 LQKENI. This CDR3 is CASSPEGYTEAFF. The CDR3 DNA follows: TGTGCCAGCTCACCAGAAGGGTACACTGAAGCTTTCTTT.

The chain recombines TRBV30 with TRBJ1-1; D perhaps matches TRBD1 (5 bases). The V end was cut by 4 bases, the J end by 11 bases, with 14 bases between. This CDR3 is 11 amino acids long. CDR1 is GTSNPN, CDR2 SVGIG, per germline (reference sequence). CDR3 amino acids: CAWMGGRQAFF. CDR3 nucleotide sequence: TGTGCCTGGATGGGGGGACGTCAGGCTTTCTTT.

The rearrangement links TRBV19 to TRBJ1-2; D unresolved. There are 14 residues in the CDR3. Germline V CDR1 and CDR2: LNHDA, SQIVND (reference sequence). Trimming cost V 2 bases and J 2 bases, with 9 bases left between them. In DNA form, the CDR3 reads TGTGCCAGTAGTATAATAGCGGTCAACTATGGCTACACCTTC. This gives the protein CASSIIAVNYGYTF.

This clone has only a few counts. This sample also contains other DNA sequences that code for the same CDR3. J is TRBJ1-6 and V is TRBV15, with 12 bases fitting TRBD1. V lost 1 base, J lost 4 bases, and 2 bases stayed unmatched. Germline loops: CDR1 LNHNV, CDR2 YYDKDF (reference sequence). The CDR3 is 17 amino acids. The CDR3 region is CATSRGGQGAYNSPLHF. The CDR3, as DNA: TGTGCCACCAGCAGAGGGGGACAGGGGGCGTATAATTCACCCCTCCACTTT.

J is TRBJ2-1 and V is TRBV11-2; 9 bases are shared with TRBD2. Trimming cost V 1 base and J 0 bases; bases outside gene matches: 1. In germline, CDR1 is SGHAT, CDR2 FQNNGV. This CDR3 region has 16 residues. The CDR3 DNA is TGTGCCAGCAGCTTAGGCGGGGGGGGCTCCTACAATGAGCAGTTCTTC. Translation: CASSLGGGGSYNEQFF.